These 25 T cell receptor beta chains came from one sample sequenced in a study of cytomegalovirus exposure and HLA in healthy donors. Primers included in the PCR were 60 Vbeta and 13 Jbeta primers. Repertoires were generated with immunoSEQ multiplex PCR, while TCRdb's copy carries only in-frame clones and drops some. The table includes 150,000 to 200,000 clones, around 79% detected once. The sample consisted of PBMCs. These receptors all come from a man over 45 in good health and CMV-seropositive.

V is TRBV7-2 and J is TRBJ2-7; 7 positions match TRBD2. The CDR3 contains 16 residues. With V trimmed by 5 bases and J by 9 bases, 19 bases remained unmatched. Per germline, CDR1 SGHTA and CDR2 FQGNSA. The CDR3 nucleotides read TGTGCCAGCAGCGCTCAACCTAGGGTAGCGGGTAACGCGCAGTACTTC. It is translated as CASSAQPRVAGNAQYF.

Worth noting for this clone: Sequence at one end of the junction differs from germline and may be a read error. The rearrangement links TRBV6-1 to TRBJ1-3, with D possibly TRBD1 on 6 matching bases. Germline CDR1 MNHNS, CDR2 SASEGT. This CDR3 has 15 amino acids. CDR3 amino acids: CASREVGQSRNTIYF. In DNA form, the CDR3 reads TGTGCCAGCAGAGAAGTTGGACAGAGCCGAAACACCATATATTTT.

The J gene is TRBJ2-5, the V gene TRBV7-9; 10 positions match TRBD1. This CDR3 spans 16 amino acids. V was pared by 0 bases and J by 4 bases, with 5 bases of the junction left unmatched. From germline, CDR1 is SEHNR and CDR2 FQNEAQ (reference sequence). The CDR3 sequence: CASSLAGGTGAETQYF. The DNA for the CDR3 is TGTGCCAGCAGCTTAGCGGGGGGGACAGGGGCAGAGACCCAGTACTTC.

The chain has TRBV7-9 and TRBJ1-1; 8 positions agree with TRBD1. The germline V gene has CDR1 SEHNR and CDR2 FQNEAQ (reference sequence). This CDR3 has 15 amino acids. The trim removed 4 bases at V and 1 base at J, leaving 5 bases unmatched. The CDR3 DNA is TGTGCCAGCAGCTCCTGGACAGGGCCGAACACTGAAGCTTTCTTT. Translating it yields CASSSWTGPNTEAFF.

The rearrangement joins TRBV11-2 to TRBJ1-1; D uncertain. Germline V gene lookup returns CDR1 SGHAT and CDR2 FQNNGV. This CDR3 is 13 amino acids long. The ends were cut back, 2 bases at V and 6 bases at J, with 10 bases in the middle. The CDR3 DNA sequence: TGTGCCAGCAGCTTATGGGCAGTCCCTGAAGCTTTCTTT. As protein: CASSLWAVPEAFF.

The chain combines TRBV7-8 with TRBJ1-5, with no clear D. Germline CDR1 is SGHVS and CDR2 is FQNEAQ. The V gene lost 1 base and the J gene lost 4 bases, with 8 bases spanning the gap. The CDR3 covers 14 residues. The CDR3 protein is CASSLGPVNQPQHF. The DNA for the CDR3 is TGTGCCAGCAGCTTAGGCCCAGTAAATCAGCCCCAGCATTTT.

This clone was observed a few times. CDR3 sequence: CASSRTVPHPYEQYF. The DNA for the CDR3 is TGTGCCAGCAGTAGGACAGTACCCCATCCCTACGAGCAGTACTTC. J is TRBJ2-7 and V is TRBV6-1, with a weak D call TRBD1 (6 bases). The germline V and J ends were trimmed by 5 bases and 2 bases, with 16 bases remaining between them. The germline CDR1 and CDR2 sequences are MNHNS and SASEGT. The CDR3 has 15 residues.

For the CDR3, the DNA is TGTGCCAGCAGCGGGACTAGCGGGGGGGCCCAAACCGGGGAGCTGTTTTTT. Translation: CASSGTSGGAQTGELFF. This chain connects TRBV2 to TRBJ2-2, with 16 positions matching TRBD2. CDR3 length equals 17 residues. CDR1 and CDR2 from the germline V gene are SNHLY and FYNNEI. V gave up 6 bases and J gave up 5 bases; unmatched junction bases: 6. Full variable domain (remainder filled in from reference TRBV2 and TRBJ2-2): EPEVTQTPSHQVTQMGQEVILRCVPISNHLYFYWYRQILGQKVEFLVSFYNNEISEKSEIFDDQFSVERPDGSNFTLKIRSTKLEDSAMYFCASSGTSGGAQTGELFFGEGSRLTVL.

The chain combines TRBV29-1 with TRBJ2-3; TRBD1 is a possible D gene (7 bases). The CDR3 length is 13 residues. Germline V lookup: CDR1 SQVTM, CDR2 ANQGSEA. The chain's CDR3 is CSGGTASTDTQYF. The CDR3 bases are TGCAGTGGGGGGACAGCTAGCACAGATACGCAGTATTTT.

The table lists this clone with a count of one. Mismatch with germline at one junction end may stem from a read error. This chain links TRBV7-2 with TRBJ1-1; possible D gene TRBD1, 6 bases. Looked up from germline, CDR1 is SGHTA and CDR2 is FQGNSA. This CDR3 has 17 residues. This CDR3 reads CVSNQWGRGGGNTEAFF. The CDR3 DNA sequence: TGTGTCAGCAACCAATGGGGGCGGGGAGGGGGGAACACTGAAGCTTTCTTT.

The table lists this clone with a count of one. The rearrangement joins TRBV29-1 to TRBJ2-3; 11 nucleotides line up with TRBD1. Germline loops: CDR1 SQVTM, CDR2 ANQGSEA. V shed 3 bases and J 3 bases; nucleotides not matched to a gene: 17. This CDR3 spans 19 amino acids. The CDR3 sequence: CSVDSEGQGAYTLTDTQYF. The CDR3 DNA follows: TGCAGCGTTGATTCGGAAGGACAGGGGGCCTATACGCTGACAGATACGCAGTATTTT.

The gene calls are TRBV7-9 and TRBJ2-7; D might be TRBD2 (5 bases). CDR1 and CDR2 (germline): SEHNR, FQNEAQ (reference sequence). The V gene lost 5 bases and the J gene lost 2 bases, with 10 bases spanning the gap. The CDR3 loop spans 13 amino acids. The CDR3 DNA follows: TGTGCCAGCAGCCTCGGGAAGGCCTACGAGCAGTACGTC. This sequence encodes CASSLGKAYEQYV.

This clone was seen only once. The chain links TRBV10-3 to TRBJ2-1, with 8 bases aligning to TRBD2. The CDR3 has 13 residues. Germline V gene sequence: CDR1 ENHRY, CDR2 SYGVKD. V was clipped by 4 bases and J by 5 bases; unmatched bases: 1. CDR3 in amino acids: CAISAGGDNEQFF. The CDR3 nucleotides read TGTGCCATCAGTGCGGGGGGGGACAATGAGCAGTTCTTC.

V is TRBV14 and J is TRBJ2-3; D uncertain. The V end lost 0 bases, the J end lost 9 bases, and 10 bases lay between the germline ends. From germline, CDR1 is SGHDN and CDR2 FVKESK. The CDR3 totals 13 residues. The CDR3 nucleotides are TGTGCCAGCAGCCAAGAGGTCGCGAGCACGCAGTATTTT. It specifies CASSQEVASTQYF.

The genes are TRBV5-4 and TRBJ2-7; D is ambiguous. Germline V gives CDR1 SGHNT, CDR2 YYREEE (reference sequence). The CDR3 length is 13 residues. Trimming cost V 3 bases and J 7 bases, with 14 bases left between them. DNA of the CDR3: TGTGCCAGCAGCTCAACCTACCACCTGGAGCAGTACTTC. This translates into CASSSTYHLEQYF.

The V and J genes are TRBV2 and TRBJ1-1; 9 bases are shared with TRBD1. CDR1 and CDR2 (germline): SNHLY, FYNNEI. This CDR3 is 18 amino acids long. Germline trimming cut 6 bases from V and 5 bases from J; bases unmatched to any gene: 19. In DNA, the CDR3 is TGTGCCAGCAGCCCCCCGGGACAGGGATTGCTCTCACGGACTGAAGCTTTCTTT. Its translation is CASSPPGQGLLSRTEAFF. Supplemented by reference TRBV2 and TRBJ1-1, the full variable domain reads EPEVTQTPSHQVTQMGQEVILRCVPISNHLYFYWYRQILGQKVEFLVSFYNNEISEKSEIFDDQFSVERPDGSNFTLKIRSTKLEDSAMYFCASSPPGQGLLSRTEAFFGQGTRLTVV.

This chain connects TRBV28 to TRBJ1-2; 10 nucleotides line up with TRBD1. V lost 4 bases and J lost 6; bases outside the gene matches: 5. This CDR3 has 14 amino acids. The germline gives CDR1 MDHEN, CDR2 SYDVKM. The CDR3 DNA reads as TGTGCCAGCAGTTACCGACAGGGGGCAAATGGCTACACCTTC. Its protein product is CASSYRQGANGYTF.

The rearrangement joins TRBV7-6 to TRBJ2-1; the match to TRBD1 covers 9 bases. V gave up 6 bases and J gave up 1 base; unmatched junction bases: 4. The germline V gene encodes CDR1 SGHVS and CDR2 FNYEAQ. This CDR3 comprises 15 residues. The DNA of the CDR3 is TGTGCCAGCAGTCCGGACAGGGGATCCTACAATGAGCAGTTCTTC. The encoded protein is CASSPDRGSYNEQFF.

This chain connects TRBV5-1 to TRBJ2-3; D unresolved. In germline, CDR1 is SGHRS, CDR2 YFSETQ. The CDR3 contains 13 residues. V dropped 3 bases and J dropped 2 bases, with 7 bases sitting between them. CDR3 protein: CASSYTVTDTQYF. The CDR3 DNA follows: TGCGCCAGCAGCTACACAGTCACAGATACGCAGTATTTT.

The rearrangement links TRBV6-4 to TRBJ1-5, with TRBD1 as a possible D gene (6 bases). V gave up 6 bases and J gave up 3 bases, with 12 bases separating them. Germline V gene lookup returns CDR1 MRHNA and CDR2 SNTAGT. CDR3 length: 14 residues. CDR3 sequence: CASSNTGYNQPQHF. CDR3 DNA sequence: TGTGCCAGCAGCAACACAGGGTACAATCAGCCCCAGCATTTT.

The rearrangement joins TRBV9 to TRBJ1-4, with 7 bases fitting TRBD1. The CDR3 extends over 15 amino acids. With 2 bases clipped from V and 2 bases from J, the junction kept 3 bases outside the gene matches. The germline gives CDR1 SGDLS, CDR2 YYNGEE. For the CDR3, the DNA is TGTGCCAGCAGCGTGACAGGGACTACTAATGAAAAACTGTTTTTT. Amino acid sequence: CASSVTGTTNEKLFF.

There are a few counts of this clone. This sequence joins TRBV7-8 and TRBJ1-5; TRBD1 matches 9 bases. Trimming removed 4 bases from V and 3 bases from J; junction bases left unmatched: 7. The germline V gene has CDR1 SGHVS and CDR2 FQNEAQ. CDR3 length: 16 residues. CDR3 nucleotide sequence: TGTGCCAGCAGCTCCCCAGGGACAGGGAACAATCAGCCCCAGCATTTT. Its translation: CASSSPGTGNNQPQHF.

V is TRBV5-1 and J is TRBJ1-4; 7 nucleotides line up with TRBD1. CDR3 length: 16 amino acids. V was pared by 3 bases and J by 3 bases, with 8 bases of the junction left unmatched. Germline lookup yields CDR1 SGHRS and CDR2 YFSETQ. CDR3 DNA: TGCGCCAGCAGCTCTATGACAGGGAGAGCTAATGAAAAACTGTTTTTT. It codes for CASSSMTGRANEKLFF.

Only a few counts were recorded for this clone. The chain carries TRBV6-5 and TRBJ1-4; D remains unclear. The CDR3 is 12 residues long. V was clipped by 4 bases and J by 8 bases, with 8 bases between them. Germline CDR1 reads MNHEY; CDR2 reads SVGAGI. The CDR3 reads CASSSDREKLFF. In nucleotides, the CDR3 is TGTGCCAGCAGTTCCGATCGGGAAAAACTGTTTTTT.

The V gene is TRBV5-4, the J gene TRBJ1-2; 7 nucleotides agree with TRBD1. The V segment lost 4 bases and the J segment 5 bases; nucleotides outside the gene matches: 8. The CDR3 totals 14 residues. Germline V gene sequence: CDR1 SGHNT, CDR2 YYREEE (reference sequence). CDR3 sequence (DNA): TGTGCCAGCAGCCAGAAGACAGGGATTTATGGCTACACCTTC. This encodes CASSQKTGIYGYTF. Full variable domain (remainder filled in from reference TRBV5-4 and TRBJ1-2): ETGVTQSPTHLIKTRGQQVTLRCSSQSGHNTVSWYQQALGQGPQFIFQYYREEENGRGNFPPRFSGLQFPNYSSELNVNALELDDSALYLCASSQKTGIYGYTFGSGTRLTVV.